This T cell receptor (beta chain) was captured in a study of blood T cell repertoires in COVID-19. Study at large: Donors in the United States, Italy and Spain gave samples during acute or convalescent COVID-19. PBMCs, B-cell-depleted T cells, or T cells were the source of the cDNA or gDNA that made up the material.

In the study's own analysis: From reference gene primer amplification, estimates of nucleated cell counts were derived. Method: immunoSEQ multiplex PCR; TCRdb's copy keeps in-frame clones and lacks some. That table is the source of V, J and clone size, and D and trimming were worked out from the DNA. The sample includes 300,000 to 450,000 clones, roughly 86% seen only once; the top ten take about 2.3%. This CDR3 contains 15 residues. Germline CDR1 reads SGHRS; CDR2 reads YFSETQ. After removal of 3 bases from V and 10 bases from J, the junction contained 11 bases not matched to a gene. V is TRBV5-1 and J is TRBJ2-1; 9 positions agree with TRBD1. The specimen was peripheral blood. The TCR comes from a woman aged 55-69 years with COVID-19, enrolled during active disease. Here the CDR3 reads CASSYTGQGFGEQFF. For the CDR3, the DNA is TGCGCCAGCAGCTACACGGGACAGGGCTTCGGGGAGCAGTTCTTC.